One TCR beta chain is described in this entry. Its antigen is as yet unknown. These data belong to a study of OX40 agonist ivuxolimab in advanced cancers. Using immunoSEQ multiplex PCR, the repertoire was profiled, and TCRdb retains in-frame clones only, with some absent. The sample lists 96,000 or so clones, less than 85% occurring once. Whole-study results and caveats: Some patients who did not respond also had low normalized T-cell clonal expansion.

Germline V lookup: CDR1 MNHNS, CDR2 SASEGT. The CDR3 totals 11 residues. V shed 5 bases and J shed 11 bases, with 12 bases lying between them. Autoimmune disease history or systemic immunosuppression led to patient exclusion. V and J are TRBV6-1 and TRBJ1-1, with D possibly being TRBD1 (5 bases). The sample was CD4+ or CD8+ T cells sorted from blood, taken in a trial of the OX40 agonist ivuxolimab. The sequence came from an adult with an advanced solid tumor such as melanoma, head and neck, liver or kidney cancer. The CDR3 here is CASSSGLPAFF. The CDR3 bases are TGTGCCAGCAGTTCAGGGCTTCCGGCTTTCTTT.